The clone carrying this T cell receptor beta chain was observed at least ten times. Libraries for naive CD8 T cells, which were made from around 20,000 to 1,000,000 sorted cells, drew on 10%, 30% or 50% of the RNA. Sorting captured naive CD8 T cells as CD8+CD4-CCR7+CD45RA+. Bulk TCR library preparation followed previously described methods with listed TCR primers. MiXCR was run by TCRdb on the PCR reads, yielding one entry per CDR3 protein. The data contain just under 650,000 distinct CDR3 sequences, about 20% of them singletons. The sample belongs to a study of molecular identifiers for immune sequencing clone quantification. The overall study: In replicates, RNA from 20,000 or 100,000 naive CD8 cells was divided five ways and four parts were sequenced.

V lost 3 bases and J lost 1, with 3 bases in between. Germline values: CDR1 SQVTM, CDR2 ANQGSEA. The CDR3 is 11 amino acids. The clonotype comes from a human donor in good health. Some libraries in this study had Jurkat cell RNA spiked in. Sequencing was done on a sample of naive CD8+ T cells from blood, with Jurkat cell RNA spiked in. The subset: FACS-sorted CD8+CD4-CCR7+CD45RA+ naive T cells. The rearrangement uses TRBV29-1 and TRBJ1-1; D is uncertain. CDR3 sequence (DNA): TGCAGCGTTGAGTCGAACACTGAAGCTTTCTTT. Amino acid sequence: CSVESNTEAFF.